The TCR beta chain described here comes from a study of regulatory T cells in long-lasting Graves disease. CDR3 regions were amplified by Arm-PCR using iRepertoire HTBI primers to build TCR beta libraries. TCRdb redid the calling of the multiplex PCR reads with MiXCR, one entry per CDR3 protein. This sample yields about 470,000 distinct CDR3 sequences, of which 15% are seen a single time; roughly 17% belongs to the top ten. Sample time point: newly diagnosed GD, antithyroid drugs for less than 3 months. PBMCs were the source of the RNA used for TCR sequencing. Whole-study results and caveats: Thyroid tissue was not sampled; only peripheral blood was. The study found persistent patients shared more public clonotypes (roughly 2,800) than new patients (about 990).

This clonotype was seen ten or more times. The antigen remains unidentified. These data are also associated with another study on T cells in Graves' hyperthyroidism and ophthalmopathy. That source adds: Ophthalmopathy, which appeared later, was predicted by the model a median 6.5 months before onset.

The clonotype originates from a woman aged 25 to 45 with Graves disease. Sample: peripheral blood mononuclear cells (PBMCs), taken at new diagnosis, from a patient treated with antithyroid drugs.

For the CDR3, the DNA is TGCGCCAGCAGCCAAGTTCCCGGGCGGGAAGGCGACGAGCAGTACTTC. It translates to CASSQVPGREGDEQYF. The chain recombines TRBV4-1 with TRBJ2-7; tentatively, D is TRBD2 (6 bases). This CDR3 comprises 16 residues. The V end lost 1 base, the J end lost 5 bases, and 18 bases lay between the germline ends. Per germline, CDR1 MGHRA and CDR2 YSYEKL.